This T cell receptor beta chain was sequenced during a study of CD8+CD57+ T cells in acquired aplastic anemia. Background on the study: Recorded DNA amounts for sorted CD4+ and CD8+ cells had an average of about 3 ug. As sequenced from healthy donors, CD4+ cells averaged roughly 9.9 million reads.

Researchers used genomic DNA as the template to profile TCR beta VDJ and CDR3. TCRdb passed the reads through MiXCR, listing each CDR3 protein once. The data contain about 220,000 distinct CDR3 sequences, almost 35% of them singletons. Study-level results: Patients were compared with controls for CD8+ Simpson's diversity, and no significant difference emerged. About 27 shared CD8+ CDR3s appeared highly expressed within patients' immunodominant clones.

Notes on this clonotype: Its antigen is as yet unknown.

The CDR3 has 15 residues. Germline V lookup: CDR1 KGHDR, CDR2 SFDVKD. Trimming left V 3 bases short and J 5 bases short, with 14 bases between. The gene calls are TRBV24-1 and TRBJ2-3; D possibly corresponds to TRBD1 (6 bases). Sequences were obtained from sorted CD4+, CD8+, or CD8+CD57+ T cells (not recorded which) from PBMCs. This TCR came from a human donor in good health, serving as a control. CDR3: CATSDKQGWGDTQYF. CDR3 nucleotide sequence: TGTGCCACCAGTGATAAACAGGGTTGGGGAGATACGCAGTATTTT.